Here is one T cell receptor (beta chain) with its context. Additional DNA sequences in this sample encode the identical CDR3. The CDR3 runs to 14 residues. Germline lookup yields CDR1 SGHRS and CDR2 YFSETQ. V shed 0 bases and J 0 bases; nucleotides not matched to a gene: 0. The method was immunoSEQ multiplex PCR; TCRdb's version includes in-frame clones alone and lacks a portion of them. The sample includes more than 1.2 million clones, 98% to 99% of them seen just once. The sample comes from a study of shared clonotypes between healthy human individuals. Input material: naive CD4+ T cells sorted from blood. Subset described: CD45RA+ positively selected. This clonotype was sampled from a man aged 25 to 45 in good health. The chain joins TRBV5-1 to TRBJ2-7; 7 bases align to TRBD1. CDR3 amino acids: CASSLDRGSYEQYF. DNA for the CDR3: TGCGCCAGCAGCTTGGACAGGGGCTCCTACGAGCAGTACTTC.